Listed here is a single T cell receptor beta chain. Its antigen is undetermined. These data originate in a study of CD8 T cells in Susac syndrome. Notes on the study in general: As the study acknowledged, the number of individuals in its TCR sequencing and HLA analysis was relatively small.

Looked up from germline, CDR1 is GTSNPN and CDR2 is SVGIG (reference sequence). This CDR3 is built from 12 residues. Trimming shortened V by 3 bases and J by 8 bases, and 11 bases separated the two germline ends. Reverse transcription used about 0.5 to 1 ug RNA and random hexamers. TCRdb fed the immunoSEQ multiplex PCR reads into MiXCR, producing one record per CDR3 protein. This table has under 70,000 distinct CDR3 sequences, about 95% appearing once. The specimen sequenced was CD8+ T cells from PBMCs. The chain is built from TRBV30 and TRBJ2-1, with D perhaps matching TRBD1 (6 bases). The receptor comes from a human donor with Susac syndrome. The CDR3 DNA sequence: TGTGCCTGGAGCCAAGGACAGTATGAGCAGTTCTTC. This codes for CAWSQGQYEQFF.